One sample yielded the 13 T cell receptor beta chains listed below, sequenced in a study of T cell repertoires in cytomegalovirus infection. Antigens of these TCRs are unknown. TCRdb analysed the reads with MiXCR anew, one entry per CDR3 protein. Found here are 84,000 or so distinct CDR3 sequences, about half of them singletons; the top ten hold roughly 93%. This sample comprised CD8+ T cells from cultured PBMCs, obtained from culture after CMV antigen stimulation. These receptors were collected from a human donor in good health (CMV status not recorded). Some clones in this sample may be carry-over from other donors' samples.

CDR3 sequence reads: CAAGDFNQPQHF. Here the CDR3 DNA reads TGTGCCGCAGGGGACTTCAATCAGCCCCAGCATTTT. The chain recombines TRBV30 with TRBJ1-5, with D perhaps TRBD1 (6 bases). The CDR3 is made up of 12 amino acids. The V gene's germline CDR1 is GTSNPN and CDR2 SVGIG (reference sequence). Trimming took 8 bases from V and 3 from J, leaving 11 bases between them.

Comment on this clonotype: Likely a read error: the CDR3 ends without its conserved phenylalanine or tryptophan. The chain has TRBV7-4 and TRBJ2-1; 13 bases map to TRBD2. The germline CDR1 and CDR2 sequences are SGHVT and SQSDAQ. V was pared by 5 bases and J by 8 bases, with 6 bases of the junction left unmatched. The CDR3 is 15 amino acids. The CDR3: CASSVLAGGNDEQFL. The CDR3 nucleotides read TGTGCCAGCAGCGTACTAGCGGGAGGGAATGATGAGCAGTTCTTA.

The chain is built from TRBV11-2 and TRBJ2-7, with 10 positions matching TRBD1. V lost 5 bases to trimming and J lost 6 bases; unmatched junction nucleotides: 13. Germline values: CDR1 SGHAT, CDR2 FQNNGV. This CDR3 comprises 16 residues. In DNA, the CDR3 is TGTGCCAGCAGCCACCCATTAGGGACAGGGGTCGGCGAGCAGTACTTC. This translates into CASSHPLGTGVGEQYF.

V usage is TRBV19 and J usage is TRBJ2-7, with D hard to call. Germline CDR1 is LNHDA and CDR2 is SQIVND (reference sequence). The CDR3 length is 14 residues. The germline V and J ends were trimmed by 2 bases and 6 bases, with 14 bases remaining between them. The CDR3 loop reads CASSISSYRAEQYF. The CDR3 DNA is TGTGCCAGTAGTATATCGAGTTACCGCGCCGAGCAGTACTTC. Full variable domain (outside the CDR3, taken from reference TRBV19 and TRBJ2-7): DGGITQSPKYLFRKEGQNVTLSCEQNLNHDAMYWYRQDPGQGLRLIYYSQIVNDFQKGDIAEGYSVSREKKESFPLTVTSAQKNPTAFYLCASSISSYRAEQYFGPGTRLTVT.

As for this clonotype: Mismatch with germline at one junction end may stem from a read error. The chain is built from TRBV7-4 and TRBJ2-1, with 8 nucleotides matching TRBD1. CDR3 length equals 13 residues. Germline CDR1 reads SGHVT; CDR2 reads SQSDAQ. The CDR3: CASRQGATYDQFF. The CDR3 DNA follows: TGTGCCAGCAGGCAGGGGGCTACGTATGATCAGTTCTTC.

The chain joins TRBV12-3 or TRBV12-4 to TRBJ2-7, with 9 bases lining up with TRBD1. The V and J ends lost 6 bases and 2 bases, in that order; junction bases with no gene match: 8. The CDR3 runs to 15 residues. The chain's CDR3 is CASRPATGGTYEQYF. The CDR3 coding sequence is TGTGCCAGCAGGCCCGCGACAGGGGGGACCTACGAGCAGTACTTC.

This clonotype has a handful of counts. V is TRBV4-1 and J is TRBJ2-1, with a possible D match to TRBD1 (5 bases). Trimming took 4 bases from V and 8 from J, leaving 15 bases between them. The CDR3 runs to 14 residues. The germline V gene has CDR1 MGHRA and CDR2 YSYEKL. CDR3 sequence reads: CASSPQTRADEQFF. The DNA for the CDR3 is TGCGCCAGCAGCCCCCAGACCAGGGCCGATGAGCAGTTCTTC.

This clonotype was detected ten times or more. The chain employs TRBV7-2 and TRBJ2-7; TRBD2 matches at 8 bases. The germline gives CDR1 SGHTA, CDR2 FQGNSA. The CDR3 sequence is 19 residues long. The V segment lost 1 base and the J segment 0 bases; nucleotides outside the gene matches: 14. The DNA of the CDR3 is TGTGCCAGCAGCTTAGACTATTCCCCGGCGGGAGGCAGCTCCTACGAGCAGTACTTC. It codes for CASSLDYSPAGGSSYEQYF.

This clonotype has more than one count but fewer than ten. V is TRBV28 and J is TRBJ1-1; unclear D gene. V lost 2 bases and J 6 bases, leaving 7 bases between the germline ends. The CDR3 loop spans 12 amino acids. Germline values: CDR1 MDHEN, CDR2 SYDVKM. The CDR3 loop is CASSLDVAEAFF. The CDR3, as DNA: TGTGCCAGCAGTTTAGACGTGGCTGAAGCTTTCTTT.

The V and J genes are TRBV2 and TRBJ2-2; D is undetermined. Per the germline V gene, CDR1 is SNHLY and CDR2 is FYNNEI. The CDR3 loop spans 12 amino acids. V was shortened by 7 bases and J by 6 bases, with 9 bases between the two germline ends. The CDR3 is CASIGESGELFF. CDR3 in DNA: TGTGCCAGCATTGGCGAGTCCGGGGAGCTGTTTTTT.

The chain employs TRBV5-1 and TRBJ1-1; no clear D gene. Trimming removed 0 bases from V and 3 bases from J, with 12 bases in between. Germline CDR1 reads SGHRS; CDR2 reads YFSETQ. The length of the CDR3 is 15 residues. As DNA, the CDR3 is TGCGCCAGCAGCTTGGTACGGTTCGAGGACACTGAAGCTTTCTTT. This codes for CASSLVRFEDTEAFF.

This chain connects TRBV7-3 to TRBJ2-1, with D possibly being TRBD2 (6 bases). The CDR3 runs 15 residues. Per germline, CDR1 SGHTA and CDR2 FQGTGA. Trimming took 3 bases from V and 5 from J, leaving 14 bases between them. The CDR3 loop reads CASSFPGLAHNEQFF. The CDR3 nucleotides are TGTGCCAGCAGCTTCCCGGGACTGGCTCACAATGAGCAGTTCTTC.

This chain joins TRBV7-9 and TRBJ2-3, with 10 bases identical to TRBD2. The J segment lost 2 bases and the V segment lost 4 bases, leaving 9 bases of the junction unmatched. The V gene's germline CDR1 is SEHNR and CDR2 FQNEAQ (reference sequence). This CDR3 comprises 17 residues. CDR3 DNA: TGTGCCAGCAGCTCCCATTTGACTAGCGGGTCCACAGATACGCAGTATTTT. It specifies CASSSHLTSGSTDTQYF.